The 32 T cell receptor beta chains listed next were all sequenced from one sample in a study of blood T cell repertoires in COVID-19. TCRdb keeps only in-frame clones here, not all; method: immunoSEQ multiplex PCR. The repertoire has tens of thousands of clones, approximately 86% of them found once; the top ten carry about 5%. Material for sequencing was peripheral blood. These receptors were obtained from a man over 45 with active or convalescent COVID-19.

The rearrangement joins TRBV11-2 to TRBJ2-6; D might be TRBD2 (5 bases). Deletions cut 1 base from V and 4 bases from J, with 11 bases between. Germline lookup yields CDR1 SGHAT and CDR2 FQNNGV. CDR3 length: 16 amino acids. The CDR3 DNA sequence: TGTGCCAGCAGCTTAGTTCGGGGTATAGGGGCCAACGTCCTGACTTTC. It translates to CASSLVRGIGANVLTF.

This clone was found once. The rearrangement joins TRBV15 to TRBJ2-1; the match to TRBD1 covers 9 bases. This CDR3 has 15 amino acids. With 4 bases clipped from V and 6 bases from J, the junction kept 7 bases outside the gene matches. CDR1 is LNHNV, CDR2 YYDKDF, per germline (reference sequence). CDR3 protein: CATSKKGQGSNEQFF. In DNA, the CDR3 is TGTGCCACCAGCAAAAAGGGACAGGGTTCCAATGAGCAGTTCTTC.

This clone was seen at least ten times. The rearrangement links TRBV19 to TRBJ2-1, with D unclear. In germline, CDR1 is LNHDA, CDR2 SQIVND (reference sequence). The CDR3 has 13 amino acids. The V end was cut by 3 bases, the J end by 8 bases, with 11 bases between. In DNA, the CDR3 is TGTGCCAGTAGTATGGGTAGCTCCGATGAGCAGTTCTTC. Amino acids: CASSMGSSDEQFF.

As for this clone: One end of the junction varies from germline; a read error may be responsible. The chain combines TRBV5-6 with TRBJ1-1, with a tentative D call TRBD1 (6 bases). The CDR3 is 13 residues long. Per the germline V gene, CDR1 is SGHDT and CDR2 is YYEEEE. The CDR3 DNA is TGTGCCAGCAACTTGGGGGCAAACACTGAAGCTTTCTTT. Protein product: CASNLGANTEAFF. Drawing the rest from reference TRBV5-6 and TRBJ1-1, the complete variable domain is DAGVTQSPTHLIKTRGQQVTLRCSPKSGHDTVSWYQQALGQGPQFIFQYYEEEERQRGNFPDRFSGHQFPNYSSELNVNALLLGDSALYLCASNLGANTEAFFGQGTRLTVV.

The chain joins TRBV24-1 to TRBJ2-3, with 12 bases lining up with TRBD2. The CDR3 consists of 16 residues. Germline CDR1 KGHDR, CDR2 SFDVKD. Germline trimming cut 4 bases from V and 3 bases from J; bases unmatched to any gene: 4. The CDR3 region is CATSDPTSGGTDTQYF. In DNA form, the CDR3 reads TGTGCCACCAGTGACCCGACTAGCGGGGGAACAGATACGCAGTATTTT.

The chain uses TRBV18 and TRBJ2-5, with 9 bases that match TRBD1. Germline-derived CDR1 and CDR2 are KGHSH and LQKENI. The CDR3 length is 15 residues. V shed 3 bases and J 5 bases; nucleotides not matched to a gene: 7. The CDR3 region is CASSPWDREVETQYF. CDR3 DNA sequence: TGTGCCAGCTCACCCTGGGACAGGGAAGTGGAGACCCAGTACTTC.

The V call is TRBV27, the J call TRBJ2-3; D may be TRBD2 (6 bases). The CDR3 contains 16 residues. The V gene's germline CDR1 is MNHEY and CDR2 SMNVEV (reference sequence). The V and J ends lost 4 bases and 0 bases respectively, with 14 bases between them. The DNA of the CDR3 is TGTGCCAGCAGTTCATACTCGGGGGTGAGCACAGATACGCAGTATTTT. Translation gives CASSSYSGVSTDTQYF.

The rearrangement uses TRBV19 and TRBJ1-6, with TRBD1 as a possible D gene (5 bases). The germline V gene has CDR1 LNHDA and CDR2 SQIVND (reference sequence). This CDR3 is built from 15 residues. Trimming took 3 bases from V and 4 from J, leaving 10 bases between them. The CDR3 sequence is CASSMRGDYNSPLHF. As DNA, the CDR3 is TGTGCCAGTAGTATGCGGGGGGATTATAATTCACCCCTCCACTTT. The full variable domain, in which reference TRBV19 and TRBJ1-6 provide the parts outside the CDR3, is DGGITQSPKYLFRKEGQNVTLSCEQNLNHDAMYWYRQDPGQGLRLIYYSQIVNDFQKGDIAEGYSVSREKKESFPLTVTSAQKNPTAFYLCASSMRGDYNSPLHFGNGTRLTVT.

Within the sample, this clone is large. V and J are TRBV6-2 or TRBV6-3 and TRBJ1-3; possibly TRBD1 for D (5 bases). V was pared by 6 bases and J by 4 bases, with 13 bases between. There are 14 residues in the CDR3. From germline, CDR1 is MNHEY and CDR2 SVGEGT. The CDR3 DNA reads as TGTGCCAGCAGCCAAAGGGGCTGGGGAAACACCATATATTTT. It translates to CASSQRGWGNTIYF.

This chain links TRBV6-9 with TRBJ2-1; 7 bases fit TRBD1. Per the germline V gene, CDR1 is MNHGY and CDR2 is SVAAGI. With V trimmed by 5 bases and J by 3 bases, 4 bases remained unmatched. The CDR3 loop spans 14 amino acids. CDR3 nucleotides: TGTGCCAGCAGTCCTCGGACAGGCTACAATGAGCAGTTCTTC. Translation: CASSPRTGYNEQFF.

The chain joins TRBV4-1 to TRBJ2-7; TRBD1 matches 10 bases. The germline CDR1 and CDR2 sequences are MGHRA and YSYEKL. CDR3 length equals 14 residues. The J segment lost 12 bases and the V segment lost 3 bases, leaving 11 bases of the junction unmatched. CDR3 coding DNA: TGCGCCAGCAGCCAGCCCCGGGACAGGGGAGGGAGGTACTTC. Translated: CASSQPRDRGGRYF.

The chain employs TRBV6-1 and TRBJ2-5; the match to TRBD2 covers 12 bases. This CDR3 is 15 amino acids long. V trimming: 3 bases; J trimming: 4 bases; junction bases outside the gene matches: 3. Germline V gene data show CDR1 as MNHNS and CDR2 as SASEGT. This CDR3 reads CASSDRTSGAETQYF. In DNA form, the CDR3 reads TGTGCCAGCAGTGACCGGACTAGCGGGGCAGAGACCCAGTACTTC.

The chain joins TRBV5-1 to TRBJ2-5, with 9 bases matching TRBD1. Germline assignment: CDR1 SGHRS and CDR2 YFSETQ. V shed 3 bases, J shed 1 base, and the junction held 1 base outside the gene matches. The CDR3 runs to 14 residues. The CDR3 region has the DNA TGCGCCAGCAGCTCGGGACAGGGCCAAGAGACCCAGTACTTC. This sequence encodes CASSSGQGQETQYF.

The V call is TRBV19, the J call TRBJ2-3; the D is unclear. V gave up 2 bases and J gave up 0 bases, with 9 bases separating them. Germline V CDR1 and CDR2: LNHDA, SQIVND (reference sequence). The CDR3 is 15 amino acids. CDR3 nucleotide sequence: TGTGCCAGTAGTATACAGAGCGCCAGCACAGATACGCAGTATTTT. Translated, it gives CASSIQSASTDTQYF.

The chain links TRBV19 to TRBJ2-2; 9 nucleotides align to TRBD2. V shed 2 bases, J shed 6 bases, and the junction held 4 bases outside the gene matches. This CDR3 spans 15 amino acids. The V gene's germline CDR1 is LNHDA and CDR2 SQIVND (reference sequence). The CDR3 is CASSIQRGGAGELFF. The DNA for the CDR3 is TGTGCCAGTAGTATACAGCGCGGGGGGGCCGGGGAGCTGTTTTTT.

This chain connects TRBV18 to TRBJ1-3, with 7 positions matching TRBD1. The CDR3 has 14 residues. CDR1 and CDR2 (germline): KGHSH, LQKENI. The J segment lost 3 bases and the V segment lost 6 bases, leaving 5 bases of the junction unmatched. CDR3 nucleotides: TGTGCCAGCTCTCCCACAGGGGATGGAAACACCATATATTTT. This codes for CASSPTGDGNTIYF. Combining the CDR3 with reference TRBV18 and TRBJ1-3 gives the whole variable domain NAGVMQNPRHLVRRRGQEARLRCSPMKGHSHVYWYRQLPEEGLKFMVYLQKENIIDESGMPKERFSAEFPKEGPSILRIQQVVRGDSAAYFCASSPTGDGNTIYFGEGSWLTVV.

The rearrangement joins TRBV10-3 to TRBJ1-5; tentatively, D is TRBD1 (5 bases). Germline-derived CDR1 and CDR2 are ENHRY and SYGVKD. Trimming cost V 6 bases and J 5 bases, with 14 bases left between them. CDR3 length equals 14 residues. CDR3: CAISPGGTDQPQHF. In DNA, the CDR3 is TGTGCCATCAGCCCCGGGGGTACAGATCAGCCCCAGCATTTT.

This sequence joins TRBV7-2 and TRBJ2-5, with a tentative D call TRBD1 (6 bases). CDR3 length: 14 amino acids. The germline CDR1 and CDR2 sequences are SGHTA and FQGNSA. The V gene lost 8 bases and the J gene lost 1 base, with 14 bases spanning the gap. As DNA, the CDR3 is TGTGCCAGCCACAGGGAATTAAGCCAAGAGACCCAGTACTTC. Residues: CASHRELSQETQYF.

This sequence joins TRBV19 and TRBJ1-1; D is possibly TRBD1 (6 bases). Trimming removed 11 bases from V and 1 base from J, with 17 bases in between. The CDR3 runs to 14 residues. The germline gives CDR1 LNHDA, CDR2 SQIVND (reference sequence). The CDR3 DNA is TGTGCCGCGGGGGAAGGGGGGACGAACACTGAAGCTTTCTTT. It translates to CAAGEGGTNTEAFF.

V is TRBV28 and J is TRBJ2-3; D is uncertain. CDR3 length: 13 amino acids. V shed 5 bases and J shed 1 base, with 7 bases lying between them. The germline V gene encodes CDR1 MDHEN and CDR2 SYDVKM. CDR3 bases: TGTGCCAGCAGTCCCCATGGCACAGATACGCAGTATTTT. Translating gives CASSPHGTDTQYF.

The chain carries TRBV12-3 or TRBV12-4 and TRBJ2-5; 7 bases are shared with TRBD1. V trimming: 4 bases; J trimming: 4 bases; junction bases outside the gene matches: 3. The CDR3 spans 13 residues. CDR3: CASSSGQRETQYF. CDR3 sequence (DNA): TGTGCCAGCAGTTCGGGACAGCGAGAGACCCAGTACTTC.

The genes are TRBV6-5 and TRBJ1-5, with 8 bases lining up with TRBD1. This CDR3 is built from 15 residues. Germline V gene data show CDR1 as MNHEY and CDR2 as SVGAGI. V was pared by 6 bases and J by 4 bases, with 8 bases of the junction left unmatched. The CDR3 nucleotides read TGTGCCAGCAGCTTGGGGACAGGCGTTAATCAGCCCCAGCATTTT. Its protein product is CASSLGTGVNQPQHF.

The rearrangement links TRBV19 to TRBJ2-1, with 12 bases lining up with TRBD2. The CDR3 has 14 residues. With V trimmed by 5 bases and J by 9 bases, 5 bases remained unmatched. Germline CDR1 is LNHDA and CDR2 is SQIVND (reference sequence). In nucleotides, the CDR3 is TGTGCCAGTAGTCCTAGCGGGGGGGCCCTTGAGCAGTTCTTC. It encodes CASSPSGGALEQFF.

The CDR3 region has the DNA TGTGCCAGTGCGGAGACGGATAGCAATCAGCCCCAGCATTTT. Translated, it gives CASAETDSNQPQHF. The gene calls are TRBV2 and TRBJ1-5; D remains unclear. Germline V gene sequence: CDR1 SNHLY, CDR2 FYNNEI. The CDR3 covers 14 residues. Trimming removed 9 bases at V and 0 bases at J, with 12 bases between.

The chain recombines TRBV18 with TRBJ2-5, with a weak D call TRBD1 (6 bases). CDR3 length: 14 amino acids. Germline CDR1 is KGHSH and CDR2 is LQKENI. Trimming stripped 1 base from V and 5 bases from J, with 11 bases between. The CDR3 region is CASSPLQGSETQYF. CDR3 nucleotide sequence: TGTGCCAGCTCACCACTGCAGGGGTCCGAGACCCAGTACTTC.

The chain uses TRBV6-5 and TRBJ1-2, with D unresolved. Germline values: CDR1 MNHEY, CDR2 SVGAGI. The CDR3 length is 13 residues. V shed 6 bases and J shed 5 bases, with 13 bases lying between them. In DNA form, the CDR3 reads TGTGCCAGCAGAAAACCCGGGTTATATGGCTACACCTTC. Translating gives CASRKPGLYGYTF.

The chain combines TRBV11-2 with TRBJ2-2; TRBD2 matches 12 bases. The CDR3 contains 17 residues. The germline V gene has CDR1 SGHAT and CDR2 FQNNGV. V lost 5 bases to trimming and J lost 3 bases; unmatched junction nucleotides: 7. CDR3 sequence reads: CASSITRTSGDTGELFF. The CDR3 nucleotides are TGTGCCAGCAGCATCACCAGGACTAGCGGGGACACCGGGGAGCTGTTTTTT.

V gene TRBV11-2 combines with J gene TRBJ2-2; TRBD1 matches 10 bases. The CDR3 sequence is 16 residues long. V shed 4 bases and J 1 base; nucleotides not matched to a gene: 3. CDR1 is SGHAT, CDR2 FQNNGV, per germline. CDR3 region: CASSSTGGLNTGELFF. The DNA of the CDR3 is TGTGCCAGCAGCTCGACAGGGGGCCTGAACACCGGGGAGCTGTTTTTT.

The chain has TRBV6-5 and TRBJ1-5; 7 bases fit TRBD1. CDR1 is MNHEY and CDR2 is SVGAGI in the germline V gene. V dropped 2 bases and J dropped 5; count of bases not matched to a gene: 3. CDR3 length: 14 residues. The CDR3: CASSYSTGDQPQHF. The CDR3 nucleotides read TGTGCCAGCAGTTACAGCACAGGGGATCAGCCCCAGCATTTT.

The chain joins TRBV7-9 to TRBJ1-3, with TRBD1 matching over 8 bases. The CDR3 runs 15 residues. Germline CDR1 reads SEHNR; CDR2 reads FQNEAQ (reference sequence). The ends lost 4 bases at V and 5 bases at J; junction bases unmatched: 7. The CDR3 sequence is CASSYDRGKRNTIYF. The CDR3 DNA sequence: TGTGCCAGCAGCTATGACAGGGGAAAGAGAAACACCATATATTTT.

V is TRBV29-1 and J is TRBJ2-7; perhaps TRBD2 as D (6 bases). The ends were cut back, 1 base at V and 3 bases at J, with 7 bases in the middle. Germline V gene data show CDR1 as SQVTM and CDR2 as ANQGSEA. CDR3 size: 12 residues. The CDR3 DNA sequence: TGCAGCGTTGAAGGACTAGGCTACGAGCAGTACTTC. Its translation: CSVEGLGYEQYF.

This chain joins TRBV3-1 (or the pseudogene TRBV3-2) and TRBJ2-1, with D perhaps TRBD2 (7 bases). CDR3 length equals 15 residues. Germline assignment: CDR1 LGHDT and CDR2 YNNKEL (reference sequence). V lost 4 bases, J lost 1 base, and 11 bases lay in between. The CDR3: CASSRGGASYNEQFF. Here the CDR3 DNA reads TGTGCCAGCAGCCGTGGGGGGGCTTCCTACAATGAGCAGTTCTTC.